Here is one T cell receptor beta chain with its context. No antigen is known for it. The sequence runs out 3 residues before the end of the CDR3; the remainder is reconstructed from the germline J gene. All donors had a single incident cervical HPV16 infection, not prevalent. Data came from immunoSEQ multiplex PCR; TCRdb stores just in-frame clones and leaves some out. The listing records approximately 24,000 clones. The CDR3 totals 12 residues. The V gene end was trimmed by 5 bases and the J gene end by 4 bases; junction bases not matched to a gene: 1. Germline V CDR1 and CDR2: SGHVS, FNYEAQ. This record comes from a study of T cells in women clearing cervical HPV infection. Study background: Donors had HPV16-related CIN3 or worse; 2 had invasive cancer. Control women cleared a single incident HPV16 infection within 12 months.

Study-wide findings and caveats: Effector/memory and HPV-specific T cells were not isolated, and association timing is unknown.

The V gene is TRBV7-6, the J gene TRBJ2-7; 8 bases line up with TRBD2. The sample consisted of blood buffy coat. This clonotype originated in a woman aged 18-70 years with a cervical HPV16 infection that either progressed to CIN3+ or cleared (not recorded which). The CDR3 loop is CASSTSGYEQYF. The sequenced part of the CDR3 DNA is TGTGCCAGCAGCACTAGCGGTTACGAG. Drawing the rest from reference TRBV7-6 and TRBJ2-7, the complete variable domain is GAGVSQSPRYKVTKRGQDVALRCDPISGHVSLYWYRQALGQGPEFLTYFNYEAQQDKSGLPNDRFSAERPEGSISTLTIQRTEQRDSAMYRCASSTSGYEQYFGPGTRLTVT.